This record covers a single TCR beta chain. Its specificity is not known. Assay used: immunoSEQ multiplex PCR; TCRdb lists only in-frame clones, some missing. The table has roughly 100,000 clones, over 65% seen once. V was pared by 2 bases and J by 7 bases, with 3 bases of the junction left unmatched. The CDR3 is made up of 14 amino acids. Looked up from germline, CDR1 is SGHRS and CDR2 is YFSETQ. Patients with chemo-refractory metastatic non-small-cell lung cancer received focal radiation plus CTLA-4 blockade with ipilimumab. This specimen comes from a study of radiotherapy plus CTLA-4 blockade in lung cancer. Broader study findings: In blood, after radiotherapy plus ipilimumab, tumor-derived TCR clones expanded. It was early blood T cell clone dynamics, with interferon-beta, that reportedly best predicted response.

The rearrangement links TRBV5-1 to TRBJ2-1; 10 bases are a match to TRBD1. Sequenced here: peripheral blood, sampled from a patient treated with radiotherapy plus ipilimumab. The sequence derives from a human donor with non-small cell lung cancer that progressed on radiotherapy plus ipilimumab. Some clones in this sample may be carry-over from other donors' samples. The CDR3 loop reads CASSLRTGGNEQFF. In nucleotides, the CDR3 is TGCGCCAGCAGCTTACGGACAGGGGGGAATGAGCAGTTCTTC.